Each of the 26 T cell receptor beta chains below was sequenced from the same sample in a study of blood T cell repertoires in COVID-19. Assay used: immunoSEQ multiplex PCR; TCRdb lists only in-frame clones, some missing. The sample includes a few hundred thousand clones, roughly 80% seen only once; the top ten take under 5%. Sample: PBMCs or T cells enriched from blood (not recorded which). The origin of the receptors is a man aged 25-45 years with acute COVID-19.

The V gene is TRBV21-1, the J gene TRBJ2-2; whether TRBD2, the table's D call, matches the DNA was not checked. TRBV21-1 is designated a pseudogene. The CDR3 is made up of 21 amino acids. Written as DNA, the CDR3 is TGTGCCAGCAGTACCTTGAAACGGGGAGGGGTGGGAACTAAGAACACCGGGGAGCTGTTTTTT. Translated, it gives CASSTLKRGGVGTKNTGELFF.

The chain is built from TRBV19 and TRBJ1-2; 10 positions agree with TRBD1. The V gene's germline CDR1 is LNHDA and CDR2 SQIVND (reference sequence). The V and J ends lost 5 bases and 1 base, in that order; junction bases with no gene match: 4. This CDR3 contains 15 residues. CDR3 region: CASSLRDRGNYGYTF. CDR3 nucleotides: TGTGCCAGTAGTCTAAGGGACAGGGGTAACTATGGCTACACCTTC.

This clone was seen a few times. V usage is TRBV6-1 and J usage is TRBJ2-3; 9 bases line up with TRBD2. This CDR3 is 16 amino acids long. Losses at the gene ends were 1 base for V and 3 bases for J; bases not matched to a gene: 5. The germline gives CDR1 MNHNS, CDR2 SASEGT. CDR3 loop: CASSEGAGGPTDTQYF. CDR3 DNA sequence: TGTGCCAGCAGTGAAGGGGCGGGGGGGCCTACAGATACGCAGTATTTT.

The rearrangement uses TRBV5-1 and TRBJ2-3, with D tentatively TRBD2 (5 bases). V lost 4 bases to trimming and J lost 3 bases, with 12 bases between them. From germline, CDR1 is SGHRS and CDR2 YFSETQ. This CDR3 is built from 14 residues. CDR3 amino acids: CASSAAAGTDTQYF. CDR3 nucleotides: TGCGCCAGCAGCGCCGCCGCGGGTACAGATACGCAGTATTTT.

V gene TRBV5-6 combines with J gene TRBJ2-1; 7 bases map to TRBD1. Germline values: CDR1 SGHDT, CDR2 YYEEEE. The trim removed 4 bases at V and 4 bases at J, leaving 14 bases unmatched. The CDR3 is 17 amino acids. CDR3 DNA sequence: TGTGCCAGCAGCCTCTCTAACAGGGGATTACTTTACAATGAGCAGTTCTTC. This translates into CASSLSNRGLLYNEQFF.

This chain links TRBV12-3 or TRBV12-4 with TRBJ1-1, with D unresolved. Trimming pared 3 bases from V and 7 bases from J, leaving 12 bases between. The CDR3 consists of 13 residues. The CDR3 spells CASSFGSTFEAFF. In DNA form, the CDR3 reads TGTGCCAGCAGTTTCGGGAGTACCTTTGAAGCTTTCTTT.

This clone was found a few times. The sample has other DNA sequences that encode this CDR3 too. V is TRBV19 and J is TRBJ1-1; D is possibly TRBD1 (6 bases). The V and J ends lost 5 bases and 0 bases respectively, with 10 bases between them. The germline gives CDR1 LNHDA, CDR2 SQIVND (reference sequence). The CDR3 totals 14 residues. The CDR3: CASSPQGLNTEAFF. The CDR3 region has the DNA TGTGCCAGTAGTCCTCAGGGGCTGAACACTGAAGCTTTCTTT.

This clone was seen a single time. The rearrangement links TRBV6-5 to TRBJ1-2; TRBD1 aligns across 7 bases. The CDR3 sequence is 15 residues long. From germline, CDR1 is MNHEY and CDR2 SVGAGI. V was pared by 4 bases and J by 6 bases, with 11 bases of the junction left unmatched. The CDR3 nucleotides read TGTGCCAGCAGTTCCATAGGGGGCAGACTTGATGGCTACACCTTC. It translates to CASSSIGGRLDGYTF.

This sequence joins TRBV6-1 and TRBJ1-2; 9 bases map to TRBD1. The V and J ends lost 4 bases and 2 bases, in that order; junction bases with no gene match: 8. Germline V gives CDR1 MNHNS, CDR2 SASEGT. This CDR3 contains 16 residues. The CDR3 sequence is CASSVPGQGSNYGYTF. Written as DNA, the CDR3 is TGTGCCAGCAGTGTGCCGGGACAGGGATCCAACTATGGCTACACCTTC.

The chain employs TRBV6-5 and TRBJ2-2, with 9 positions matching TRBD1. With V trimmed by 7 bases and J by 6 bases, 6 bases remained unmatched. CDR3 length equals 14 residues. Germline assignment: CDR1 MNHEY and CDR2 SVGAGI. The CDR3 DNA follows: TGTGCCAGCAAACCGGGACAGGGTCCCGGGGAGCTGTTTTTT. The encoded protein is CASKPGQGPGELFF.

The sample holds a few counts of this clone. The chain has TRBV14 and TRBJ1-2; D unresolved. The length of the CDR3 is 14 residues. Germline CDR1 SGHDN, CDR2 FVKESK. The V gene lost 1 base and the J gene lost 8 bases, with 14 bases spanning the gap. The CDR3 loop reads CASSQVRGISGYTF. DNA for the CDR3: TGTGCCAGCAGCCAAGTACGAGGGATTAGCGGCTACACCTTC. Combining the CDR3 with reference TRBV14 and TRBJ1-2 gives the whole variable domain EAGVTQFPSHSVIEKGQTVTLRCDPISGHDNLYWYRRVMGKEIKFLLHFVKESKQDESGMPNNRFLAERTGGTYSTLKVQPAELEDSGVYFCASSQVRGISGYTFGSGTRLTVV.

Here the CDR3 reads CASSFSNRVNTEAFF. CDR3 in DNA: TGTGCCAGCAGTTTCTCAAACAGGGTGAACACTGAAGCTTTCTTT. This rearrangement joins TRBV6-5 to TRBJ1-1; weak D call: TRBD1 (6 bases). V lost 4 bases, J lost 0 bases, and 12 bases lay in between. The CDR3 is 15 amino acids. CDR1 and CDR2 from the germline V gene are MNHEY and SVGAGI.

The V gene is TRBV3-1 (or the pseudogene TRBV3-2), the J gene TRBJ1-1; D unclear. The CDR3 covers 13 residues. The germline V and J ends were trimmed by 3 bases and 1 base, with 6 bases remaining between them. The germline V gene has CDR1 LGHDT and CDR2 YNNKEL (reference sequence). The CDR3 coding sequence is TGTGCCAGCAGCCAGGTCGGGAACACTGAAGCTTTCTTT. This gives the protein CASSQVGNTEAFF.

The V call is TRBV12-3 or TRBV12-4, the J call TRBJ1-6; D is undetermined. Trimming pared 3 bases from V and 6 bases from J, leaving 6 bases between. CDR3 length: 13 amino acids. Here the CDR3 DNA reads TGTGCCAGCAGTTTCGCGATTAATTCACCCCTCCACTTT. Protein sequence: CASSFAINSPLHF.

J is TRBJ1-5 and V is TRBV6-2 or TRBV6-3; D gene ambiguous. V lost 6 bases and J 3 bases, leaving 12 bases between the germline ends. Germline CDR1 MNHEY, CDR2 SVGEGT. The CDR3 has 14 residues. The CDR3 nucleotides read TGTGCCAGCAGCCTTGACAATTCCAATCAGCCCCAGCATTTT. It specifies CASSLDNSNQPQHF.

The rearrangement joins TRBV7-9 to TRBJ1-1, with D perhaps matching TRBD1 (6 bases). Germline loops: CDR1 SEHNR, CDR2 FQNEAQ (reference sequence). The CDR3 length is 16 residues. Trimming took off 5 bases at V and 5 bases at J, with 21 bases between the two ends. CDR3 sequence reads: CASSKKRSGRGTEAFF. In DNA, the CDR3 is TGTGCCAGCAGCAAGAAACGGTCAGGGAGGGGGACTGAAGCTTTCTTT.

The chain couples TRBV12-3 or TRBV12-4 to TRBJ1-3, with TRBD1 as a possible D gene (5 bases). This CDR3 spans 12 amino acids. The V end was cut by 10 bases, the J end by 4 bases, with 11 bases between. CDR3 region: CATGGGGNTIYF. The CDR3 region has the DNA TGTGCCACCGGGGGAGGAGGAAACACCATATATTTT.

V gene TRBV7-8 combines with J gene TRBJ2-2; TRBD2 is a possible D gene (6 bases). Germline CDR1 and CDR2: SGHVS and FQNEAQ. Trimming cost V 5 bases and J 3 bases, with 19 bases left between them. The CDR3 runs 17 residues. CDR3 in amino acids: CASSARLGVLDTGELFF. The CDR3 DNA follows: TGTGCCAGCAGCGCTAGACTAGGGGTTTTGGACACCGGGGAGCTGTTTTTT.

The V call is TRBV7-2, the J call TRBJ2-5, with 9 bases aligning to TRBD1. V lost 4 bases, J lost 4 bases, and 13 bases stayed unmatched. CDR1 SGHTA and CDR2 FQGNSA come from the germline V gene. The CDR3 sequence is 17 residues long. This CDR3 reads CASSSVARTGEGETQYF. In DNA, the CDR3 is TGTGCCAGCAGCTCCGTTGCCAGGACAGGGGAGGGAGAGACCCAGTACTTC.

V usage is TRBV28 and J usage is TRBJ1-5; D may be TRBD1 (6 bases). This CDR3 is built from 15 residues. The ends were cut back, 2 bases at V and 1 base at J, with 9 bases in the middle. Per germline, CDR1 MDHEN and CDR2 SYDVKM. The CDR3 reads CASSLPGASNQPQHF. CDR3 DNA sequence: TGTGCCAGCAGTTTACCAGGGGCGAGCAATCAGCCCCAGCATTTT.

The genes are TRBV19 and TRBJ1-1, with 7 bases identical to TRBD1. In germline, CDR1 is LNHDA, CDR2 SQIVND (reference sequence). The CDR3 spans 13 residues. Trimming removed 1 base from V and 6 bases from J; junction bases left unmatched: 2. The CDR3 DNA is TGTGCCAGTAGTATAGGACAGGGCGCTGAAGCTTTCTTT. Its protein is CASSIGQGAEAFF.

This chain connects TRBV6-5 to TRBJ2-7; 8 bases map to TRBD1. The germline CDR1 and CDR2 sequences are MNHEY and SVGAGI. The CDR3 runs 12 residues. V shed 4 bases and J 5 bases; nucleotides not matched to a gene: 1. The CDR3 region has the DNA TGTGCCAGCAGTTCACAGGGGGACGAGCAGTACGTC. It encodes CASSSQGDEQYV.

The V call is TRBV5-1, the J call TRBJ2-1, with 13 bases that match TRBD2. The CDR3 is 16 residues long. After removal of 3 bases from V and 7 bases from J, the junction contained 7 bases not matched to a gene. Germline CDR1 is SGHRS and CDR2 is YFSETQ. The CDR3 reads CASSSLLAGGKNEQFF. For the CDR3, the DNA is TGCGCCAGCAGCTCCCTACTAGCGGGGGGGAAGAATGAGCAGTTCTTC. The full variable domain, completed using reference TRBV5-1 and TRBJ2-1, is KAGVTQTPRYLIKTRGQQVTLSCSPISGHRSVSWYQQTPGQGLQFLFEYFSETQRNKGNFPGRFSGRQFSNSRSEMNVSTLELGDSALYLCASSSLLAGGKNEQFFGPGTRLTVL.

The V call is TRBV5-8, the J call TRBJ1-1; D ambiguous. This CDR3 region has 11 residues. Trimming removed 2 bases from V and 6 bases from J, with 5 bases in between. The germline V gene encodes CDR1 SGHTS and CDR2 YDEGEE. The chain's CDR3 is CASSLVAEAFF. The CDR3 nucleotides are TGTGCCAGCAGCTTAGTAGCTGAAGCTTTCTTT.

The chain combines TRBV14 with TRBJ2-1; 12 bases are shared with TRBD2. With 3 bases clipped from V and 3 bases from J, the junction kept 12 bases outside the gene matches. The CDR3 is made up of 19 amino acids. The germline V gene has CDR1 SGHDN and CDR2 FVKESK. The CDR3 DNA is TGTGCCAGCAGCCACCGACTAGCGGGGGCCAACAGATACTACAATGAGCAGTTCTTC. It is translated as CASSHRLAGANRYYNEQFF.

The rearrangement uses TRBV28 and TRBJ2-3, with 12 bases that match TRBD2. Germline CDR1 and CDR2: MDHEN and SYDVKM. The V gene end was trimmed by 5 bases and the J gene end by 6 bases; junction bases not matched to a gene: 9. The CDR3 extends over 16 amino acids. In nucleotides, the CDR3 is TGTGCCAGCAGTCCGATGACTAGCGGGGGAAAGGATACGCAGTATTTT. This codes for CASSPMTSGGKDTQYF.